Each of the 27 T cell receptor beta chains below was sequenced from the same sample in a study of blood T cells in healthy people across ages (dated by TCRdb to the mid-2010s). To prepare the library, 5' RACE was applied. Sequenced using an Illumina HiSeq 2500. A second PCR of roughly 6 to 11 cycles was run with a J-beta primer mix and a sample-barcoded 5' primer. TCRdb trimmed the raw reads at Q25, called clones with MiXCR and kept productive beta chains. All rows with the same CDR3 protein become a single entry with the most common DNA and genes. The sample includes under 2,000,000 distinct CDR3 sequences, with 49% observed a single time. Around 2.1% of the sample is held by the ten biggest clonotypes. Sequenced input: blood. The receptors were sampled from a woman aged 40-49 years in good health.

The chain couples TRBV29-1 to TRBJ1-4; 7 positions match TRBD1. CDR1 SQVTM and CDR2 ANQGSEA come from the germline V gene. Trimming took 4 bases from V and 3 from J; bases not matched to a gene: 2. This CDR3 region has 13 residues. In nucleotides, the CDR3 is TGCAGCGTTGTTGGGACAGCTAATGAAAAACTGTTTTTT. It is translated as CSVVGTANEKLFF. The complete variable domain, with remaining parts taken from reference TRBV29-1 and TRBJ1-4, reads SAVISQKPSRDICQRGTSLTIQCQVDSQVTMMFWYRQQPGQSLTLIATANQGSEATYESGFVIDKFPISRPNLTFSTLTVSNMSPEDSSIYLCSVVGTANEKLFFGSGTQLSVL.

V usage is TRBV3-1 and J usage is TRBJ2-1; 7 bases fit TRBD2. Germline CDR1 LGHDT, CDR2 YNNKEL (reference sequence). CDR3 length: 16 residues. V lost 7 bases and J lost 2; bases outside the gene matches: 11. Here the CDR3 reads CASNPEGTTTYNEQFF. The CDR3, as DNA: TGTGCCAGCAACCCGGAGGGGACTACAACCTACAATGAGCAGTTCTTC.

The chain joins TRBV4-2 to TRBJ2-3; 8 nucleotides agree with TRBD2. The CDR3 loop spans 18 amino acids. Germline loops: CDR1 LGHNA, CDR2 YNFKEQ. V was clipped by 0 bases and J by 4 bases; unmatched bases: 12. CDR3 loop: CASSQDLSRGGNSDTQYF. The CDR3 region has the DNA TGTGCCAGCAGCCAAGATCTCAGTCGGGGGGGCAATTCAGATACGCAGTATTTT.

The V gene is TRBV4-2, the J gene TRBJ2-1; 8 positions match TRBD1. CDR1 LGHNA and CDR2 YNFKEQ come from the germline V gene. The CDR3 extends over 14 amino acids. V lost 3 bases, J lost 13 bases, and 11 bases stayed unmatched. CDR3 amino acids: CASSQPGQGHFQFF. The CDR3 coding sequence is TGTGCCAGCAGCCAGCCCGGACAGGGCCATTTTCAGTTCTTC.

This clonotype was picked up one time. The chain carries TRBV19 and TRBJ1-1, with a tentative D call TRBD1 (6 bases). This CDR3 has 17 residues. From germline, CDR1 is LNHDA and CDR2 SQIVND (reference sequence). Trimming took off 1 base at V and 5 bases at J, with 20 bases between the two ends. In nucleotides, the CDR3 is TGTGCCAGTAGTATAGCTGTAGGACACAGGGTCTCTACTGAAGCTTTCTTT. Translating it yields CASSIAVGHRVSTEAFF.

The V and J genes are TRBV5-1 and TRBJ2-7; D may correspond to TRBD1 or TRBD2 (5 bases each). The end of the DNA aligns better with TRBJ2-5, so the J call may be wrong. Germline V CDR1 and CDR2: SGHRS, YFSETQ. This CDR3 has 15 amino acids. CDR3 nucleotide sequence: TGCGCCAGCAGCTCCCAAGGGACCGGCGGAGAGACCCAGTACTTC. The encoded protein is CASSSQGTGGETQYF.

This clonotype was counted only a few times. The CDR3 here is CASSLWVWRGGIKTQYF. The CDR3 DNA reads as TGTGCCAGCAGCTTATGGGTCTGGCGGGGGGGGATTAAGACCCAGTACTTC. V is TRBV7-2 and J is TRBJ2-5, with 9 bases that match TRBD2. CDR3 length: 17 residues. Germline V gene sequence: CDR1 SGHTA, CDR2 FQGNSA. V gave up 2 bases and J gave up 6 bases; unmatched junction bases: 13.

A few counts support this clonotype. The chain uses TRBV5-1 and TRBJ2-1, with D perhaps matching TRBD1 or TRBD2 (7 bases each). From germline, CDR1 is SGHRS and CDR2 YFSETQ. The CDR3 is made up of 14 amino acids. V shed 4 bases and J shed 6 bases, with 14 bases lying between them. In DNA form, the CDR3 reads TGCGCCAGCAGCCTCCCCAGGGGGGGCAATGAGCAGTTCTTC. It yields the protein CASSLPRGGNEQFF.

This chain uses TRBV12-3 or TRBV12-4 with TRBJ1-4; D uncertain. The CDR3 extends over 14 amino acids. V lost 6 bases and J lost 6, with 14 bases in between. The CDR3 here is CASSPIGRDEKLFF. The CDR3 region has the DNA TGTGCCAGCAGCCCAATAGGGAGGGATGAAAAACTGTTTTTT.

This clonotype was seen a few times. The DNA of the CDR3 is TGCAGTGCTATGACAGACAAGGAGCAGTACTTC. This codes for CSAMTDKEQYF. V and J are TRBV20-1 and TRBJ2-7; D might be TRBD1 (5 bases). The CDR3 covers 11 residues. V gave up 4 bases and J gave up 7 bases, with 11 bases separating them. The germline V gene encodes CDR1 DFQATT and CDR2 SNEGSKA (reference sequence).

This clonotype has a handful of counts. This chain links TRBV10-3 with TRBJ2-6, with unresolved D. The germline V gene encodes CDR1 ENHRY and CDR2 SYGVKD. Between the trimmed V and J ends, which lost 0 bases and 0 bases, there was a span of 6 bases. The CDR3 loop spans 16 amino acids. CDR3 residues: CAISESGRSGANVLTF. The CDR3 DNA follows: TGTGCCATCAGTGAGTCCGGGCGCTCTGGGGCCAACGTCCTGACTTTC.

The chain employs TRBV10-3 and TRBJ1-2; D perhaps matches TRBD1 (6 bases). This CDR3 is built from 14 residues. Trimming removed 6 bases from V and 0 bases from J, with 11 bases in between. The V gene's germline CDR1 is ENHRY and CDR2 SYGVKD. This CDR3 reads CAIRARDTNYGYTF. The CDR3 DNA is TGTGCCATCAGGGCCCGGGACACTAACTATGGCTACACCTTC.

The chain combines TRBV4-2 with TRBJ1-5; D is possibly TRBD1 (5 bases). Trimming pared 3 bases from V and 8 bases from J, leaving 11 bases between. Looked up from germline, CDR1 is LGHNA and CDR2 is YNFKEQ. CDR3 length: 13 residues. CDR3 nucleotides: TGTGCCAGCAGCCAGGGAGGGGATGAGCCCCAGCATTTT. Translating it yields CASSQGGDEPQHF.

The chain employs TRBV4-3 and TRBJ2-7, with a weak D call TRBD2 (6 bases). Trimming removed 1 base from V and 4 bases from J, with 11 bases in between. In germline, CDR1 is LGHNA, CDR2 YSLEER. This CDR3 has 14 residues. CDR3 sequence (DNA): TGCGCCAGCAGCCAAGGACTAGTTGGGTACGAGCAGTACTTC. This sequence encodes CASSQGLVGYEQYF.

V is TRBV6-5 and J is TRBJ1-5; no clear D. The length of the CDR3 is 13 residues. Germline values: CDR1 MNHEY, CDR2 SVGAGI. V gave up 6 bases and J gave up 3 bases, with 9 bases separating them. CDR3 bases: TGTGCCAGCAGGGGCAAGCTCAATCAGCCCCAGCATTTT. This gives the protein CASRGKLNQPQHF.

In its sample, this clonotype was seen a few times. The chain links TRBV5-1 to TRBJ1-1, with D perhaps TRBD1 (6 bases). CDR1 and CDR2 from the germline V gene are SGHRS and YFSETQ. With 2 bases removed from V and 4 bases from J, the gap between germline ends came to 21 bases. This CDR3 is 17 amino acids long. Here the CDR3 DNA reads TGCGCCAGCAGCTTCCTCGGCTTAGTACAGGGAGTCACTGAAGCTTTCTTT. It is translated as CASSFLGLVQGVTEAFF.

This clonotype was counted a few times. J is TRBJ2-7 and V is TRBV7-2; D ambiguous. The CDR3 is 15 amino acids. Germline-derived CDR1 and CDR2 are SGHTA and FQGNSA. Trimming cost V 1 base and J 2 bases, with 12 bases left between them. This CDR3 is CASSLGASGPYEQYF. The CDR3, as DNA: TGTGCCAGCAGCTTAGGGGCATCAGGACCCTACGAGCAGTACTTC.

The sample holds one count of this clonotype. CDR3 loop: CASSPDPTGHGYTF. CDR3 in DNA: TGTGCCAGCAGCCCGGACCCGACGGGACATGGCTACACCTTC. The genes are TRBV7-9 and TRBJ1-2, with D maybe TRBD1 (5 bases). Germline values: CDR1 SEHNR, CDR2 FQNEAQ (reference sequence). V dropped 5 bases and J dropped 6 bases, with 16 bases sitting between them. The CDR3 sequence is 14 residues long.

CDR3 amino acids: CASSYRGPDYEQYF. CDR3 nucleotide sequence: TGTGCCAGCAGCTACAGAGGGCCGGACTACGAGCAGTACTTC. V usage is TRBV27 and J usage is TRBJ2-7, with D tentatively TRBD2 (5 bases). There are 14 residues in the CDR3. Germline values: CDR1 MNHEY, CDR2 SMNVEV (reference sequence). The V and J ends lost 6 bases and 3 bases respectively, with 15 bases between them.

Written as DNA, the CDR3 is TGTGCCAGCAGCCCCCAAAGAGGGACCGGGGAGCTGTTTTTT. This translates into CASSPQRGTGELFF. The chain joins TRBV7-2 to TRBJ2-2; D might be TRBD2 (5 bases). The germline gives CDR1 SGHTA, CDR2 FQGNSA. The CDR3 length is 14 residues. Trimming cost V 5 bases and J 5 bases, with 12 bases left between them.

The CDR3 protein is CASSERQGGAYEQYF. The DNA of the CDR3 is TGTGCCAGCAGTGAACGACAGGGGGGAGCCTACGAGCAGTACTTC. The chain carries TRBV6-1 and TRBJ2-7; 9 bases are shared with TRBD1. Germline CDR1 MNHNS, CDR2 SASEGT. V shed 2 bases and J 2 bases; nucleotides not matched to a gene: 4. CDR3 size: 15 residues.

The chain uses TRBV24-1 and TRBJ2-1, with D perhaps TRBD2 (5 bases). V was shortened by 9 bases and J by 0 bases, with 8 bases between the two germline ends. Germline assignment: CDR1 KGHDR and CDR2 SFDVKD. This CDR3 spans 13 amino acids. In nucleotides, the CDR3 is TGTGCCACCTTAGGAGGCTCCTACAATGAGCAGTTCTTC. This encodes CATLGGSYNEQFF.

This chain links TRBV29-1 with TRBJ1-5; a weak D match, TRBD1 (5 bases). V lost 3 bases, J lost 2 bases, and 8 bases lay in between. This CDR3 comprises 13 residues. Germline V gene lookup returns CDR1 SQVTM and CDR2 ANQGSEA. The CDR3: CSVDQGRNQPQHF. CDR3 DNA: TGCAGCGTTGACCAGGGTCGCAATCAGCCCCAGCATTTT.

The V gene is TRBV20-1, the J gene TRBJ1-6, with unresolved D. Trimming took off 3 bases at V and 0 bases at J, with 12 bases between the two ends. The germline gives CDR1 DFQATT, CDR2 SNEGSKA (reference sequence). The CDR3 contains 16 residues. CDR3 in DNA: TGCAGTGCTAGCTGGCCGCTGAGCTCCTATAATTCACCCCTCCACTTT. It specifies CSASWPLSSYNSPLHF.

The chain is built from TRBV29-1 and TRBJ2-5; 7 positions match TRBD1. The germline V gene encodes CDR1 SQVTM and CDR2 ANQGSEA. CDR3 length: 13 residues. The junction had 12 bases not matched to a gene; V was cut back by 7 bases and J by 7 bases. The CDR3 DNA reads TGCAGCGCCGCAGACAGGGCCCCAGGGACCCAGTACTTC. This encodes CSAADRAPGTQYF. The whole variable domain, remainder taken from reference TRBV29-1 and TRBJ2-5, is SAVISQKPSRDICQRGTSLTIQCQVDSQVTMMFWYRQQPGQSLTLIATANQGSEATYESGFVIDKFPISRPNLTFSTLTVSNMSPEDSSIYLCSAADRAPGTQYFGPGTRLLVL.

The V and J genes are TRBV12-3 or TRBV12-4 and TRBJ2-6, with D possibly matching TRBD1 (6 bases). With 1 base removed from V and 0 bases from J, the gap between germline ends came to 13 bases. The CDR3 consists of 18 residues. The CDR3 region is CASSLDGTSTSGANVLTF. CDR3 in DNA: TGTGCCAGCAGTTTAGATGGGACATCTACCTCTGGGGCCAACGTCCTGACTTTC.

This chain joins TRBV6-5 and TRBJ2-3, with D possibly called TRBD1 or TRBD2 (5 bases each). The CDR3 covers 16 residues. V lost 0 bases to trimming and J lost 3 bases, with 13 bases between them. The germline CDR1 and CDR2 sequences are MNHEY and SVGAGI. The CDR3 DNA follows: TGTGCCAGCAGTTACTCAGGACCAGGGAGAACAGATACGCAGTATTTT. The encoded protein is CASSYSGPGRTDTQYF.